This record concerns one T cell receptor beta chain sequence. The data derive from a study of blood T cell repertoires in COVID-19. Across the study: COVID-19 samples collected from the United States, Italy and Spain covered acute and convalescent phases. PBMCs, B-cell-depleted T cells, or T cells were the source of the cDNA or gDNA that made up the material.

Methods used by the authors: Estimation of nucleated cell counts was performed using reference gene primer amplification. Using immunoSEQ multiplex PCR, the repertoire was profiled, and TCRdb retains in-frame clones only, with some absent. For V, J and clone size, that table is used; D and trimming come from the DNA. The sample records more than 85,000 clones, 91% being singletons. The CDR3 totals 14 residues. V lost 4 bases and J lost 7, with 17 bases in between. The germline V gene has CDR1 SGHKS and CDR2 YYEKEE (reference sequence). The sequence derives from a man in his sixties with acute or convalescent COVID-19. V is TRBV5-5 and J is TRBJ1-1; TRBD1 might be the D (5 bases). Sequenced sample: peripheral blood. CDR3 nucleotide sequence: TGTGCCAGCAGCCATCAACCCACAAGGGGTGAAGCTTTCTTT. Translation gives CASSHQPTRGEAFF.